The source of this TCR beta chain is a study of OX40 agonist ivuxolimab in advanced cancers. Trimming removed 0 bases from V and 5 bases from J; junction bases left unmatched: 7. Germline values: CDR1 GTSNPN, CDR2 SVGIG (reference sequence). There are 15 residues in the CDR3. This table comes from immunoSEQ multiplex PCR, and its TCRdb copy is limited to in-frame clones, with some not included. The data contain around 60,000 clones, approximately 78% of them singletons. Study conclusions and caveats: With doses of 0.1-3.0 mg/kg, partial responders showed among the lowest clonal expansion.

The table lists this clone with a few counts. Its target is unknown. The source material was CD4+ or CD8+ T cells sorted from blood, sampled in a trial of the OX40 agonist ivuxolimab. The rearrangement links TRBV30 to TRBJ2-3; 8 bases agree with TRBD2. The TCR was taken from an adult with an advanced solid tumor such as melanoma, head and neck, liver or kidney cancer. The CDR3 loop reads CAWSVGLAGLDTQYF. The CDR3, as DNA: TGTGCCTGGAGTGTAGGTCTAGCGGGCCTAGATACGCAGTATTTT.